Listed below are T cell receptor beta chains from one sample, sequenced in a study of beta chain features in type 1 diabetes. The protocol was immunoSEQ multiplex PCR, while the TCRdb copy is restricted to in-frame clones and leaves out a portion. Here the sample spans about half a million clones, approximately 28% being singletons. The specimen was naive CD4+ T cells from blood. These receptors all come from a man younger than 35 in good health. The CDR3 runs from the conserved cysteine through the conserved F or W. Each record gives: CDR3 length, J gene, clone size, D gene, V gene, CDR3 protein, CDR3 DNA. D genes are given only for firm matches. Clone size appears in some rows only: once, few, many, or a class for an expanded clone.

14	TRBJ2-6	once	NA	TRBV5-1	CASSSTVGANVLTF	TGCGCCAGCAGCTCGACAGTTGGGGCCAACGTCCTGACTTTC
13	TRBJ2-7	NA	NA	TRBV28	CASSRGGSYEQYF	TGTGCCAGCAGTCGAGGGGGGAGCTACGAGCAGTACTTC
14	TRBJ1-1	NA	NA	TRBV10-3	CAISESYGTPEAFF	TGTGCCATCAGTGAGTCGTACGGGACACCTGAAGCTTTCTTT
11	TRBJ1-1	few	NA	TRBV29-1	CSIIGSDEAFF	TGCAGCATTATTGGATCTGATGAAGCTTTCTTT
11	TRBJ1-2	NA	NA	TRBV7-9	CASSGGYGYTF	TGTGCCAGCAGCGGTGGTTATGGCTACACCTTC
14	TRBJ1-4	NA	NA	TRBV2	CASSKRETMEKLFF	TGTGCCAGCAGTAAGAGGGAGACAATGGAAAAACTGTTTTTT
15	TRBJ2-5	NA	NA	TRBV7-6	CASSVPDEPGETQYF	TGTGCCAGCAGCGTTCCTGACGAGCCGGGCGAGACCCAGTACTTC
13	TRBJ2-2	NA	NA	TRBV7-2	CASSLGPTGELFF	TGTGCCAGCAGCTTAGGCCCTACCGGGGAGCTGTTTTTT
15	TRBJ1-4	NA	TRBD1	TRBV28	CASRPFRDSLHGLFF	TGTGCCAGCAGGCCCTTCCGGGACAGCCTTCATGGTTTGTTTTTT
15	TRBJ1-2	NA	TRBD1	TRBV25-1	CASSATQGRDYGYTF	TGTGCCAGCAGTGCTACACAGGGGAGGGACTATGGCTACACCTTC